This passage covers 14 T cell receptor beta chains from one sample sequenced in a study of blood T cell repertoires in COVID-19. Profiling relied on immunoSEQ multiplex PCR, and the TCRdb table lists in-frame clones only, not all of them. The sample has over 100,000 clones, around 77% seen once. Input material: peripheral blood. The receptors come from a man aged 55 to 69 with active or convalescent COVID-19.

This clone was detected only once. V usage is TRBV28 and J usage is TRBJ2-2; TRBD1 agrees at 11 bases. This CDR3 has 19 amino acids. V lost 5 bases, J lost 3 bases, and 14 bases stayed unmatched. Per the germline V gene, CDR1 is MDHEN and CDR2 is SYDVKM. CDR3 residues: CASSLPGQGDVFDTGELFF. The CDR3 nucleotides are TGTGCCAGCAGTCTACCGGGACAGGGGGATGTCTTTGACACCGGGGAGCTGTTTTTT.

The count of this clone is one. The V and J genes are TRBV5-4 and TRBJ2-4, with a possible D match to TRBD1 (6 bases). V gave up 0 bases and J gave up 7 bases, with 14 bases separating them. CDR1 and CDR2 from the germline V gene are SGHNT and YYREEE (reference sequence). CDR3 length: 15 amino acids. The CDR3 region is CASSLVDSGLNIQYF. The CDR3 DNA follows: TGTGCCAGCAGCTTGGTGGACAGTGGATTGAACATTCAGTACTTC. Based on the CDR3 plus reference TRBV5-4 and TRBJ2-4, the full variable domain is ETGVTQSPTHLIKTRGQQVTLRCSSQSGHNTVSWYQQALGQGPQFIFQYYREEENGRGNFPPRFSGLQFPNYSSELNVNALELDDSALYLCASSLVDSGLNIQYFGAGTRLSVL.

The chain employs TRBV7-2 and TRBJ2-7, with TRBD2 matching 8 bases. The CDR3 is made up of 15 amino acids. After removal of 3 bases from V and 2 bases from J, the junction contained 6 bases not matched to a gene. Germline loops: CDR1 SGHTA, CDR2 FQGNSA. The CDR3 is CASSFEPGLAYEQYF. The CDR3 DNA sequence: TGTGCCAGCAGCTTTGAACCGGGACTAGCCTACGAGCAGTACTTC.

This clone was seen a few times. The chain recombines TRBV7-9 with TRBJ1-6; 7 nucleotides line up with TRBD1. Germline loops: CDR1 SEHNR, CDR2 FQNEAQ (reference sequence). This CDR3 has 16 amino acids. After removal of 6 bases from V and 0 bases from J, the junction contained 5 bases not matched to a gene. CDR3 amino acids: CASSHRGLSYNSPLHF. CDR3 DNA sequence: TGTGCCAGCAGTCACAGGGGTCTCTCCTATAATTCACCCCTCCACTTT.

This clone was counted a few times. The V call is TRBV6-5, the J call TRBJ1-2, with D uncertain. The CDR3 runs to 11 residues. Looked up from germline, CDR1 is MNHEY and CDR2 is SVGAGI. The V and J ends lost 6 bases and 6 bases respectively, with 8 bases between them. CDR3 amino acids: CASSGANGYTF. CDR3 bases: TGTGCCAGCAGCGGAGCTAATGGCTACACCTTC.

This rearrangement joins TRBV12-5 to TRBJ1-2, with 7 bases fitting TRBD1. The germline CDR1 and CDR2 sequences are LGHNT and FRNRAP. Unmatched junction bases numbered 15, after V lost 2 bases and J lost 3 bases. This CDR3 contains 18 residues. CDR3 in amino acids: CASGLRGRGTTLDYGYTF. The CDR3 DNA follows: TGTGCTAGTGGTTTGAGGGGCAGGGGGACGACATTGGACTATGGCTACACCTTC.

The chain employs TRBV7-2 and TRBJ2-7; 7 bases align to TRBD2. Trimming removed 5 bases from V and 3 bases from J; junction bases left unmatched: 13. The germline CDR1 and CDR2 sequences are SGHTA and FQGNSA. CDR3 length equals 16 residues. The CDR3 here is CASSPSQRGGFYEQYF. CDR3 coding DNA: TGTGCCAGCAGCCCATCCCAGCGGGGAGGGTTCTACGAGCAGTACTTC.

The CDR3 here is CASSFRSAYEQYF. DNA of the CDR3: TGTGCCAGCAGTTTTAGGAGTGCCTACGAGCAGTACTTC. The chain carries TRBV28 and TRBJ2-7; D call uncertain. CDR1 MDHEN and CDR2 SYDVKM come from the germline V gene. Trimming took off 3 bases at V and 2 bases at J, with 8 bases between the two ends. The CDR3 totals 13 residues.

This clone occurred once. The chain has TRBV28 and TRBJ2-4; TRBD2 matches 12 bases. Germline CDR1 and CDR2: MDHEN and SYDVKM. V lost 3 bases to trimming and J lost 4 bases; unmatched junction nucleotides: 13. CDR3 length: 19 amino acids. The DNA for the CDR3 is TGTGCCAGCAGTTTCCGACGGGCTAGCGGGAGGGCCGATAAAAACATTCAGTACTTC. The encoded protein is CASSFRRASGRADKNIQYF.

V usage is TRBV3-1 (or the pseudogene TRBV3-2) and J usage is TRBJ2-1; perhaps TRBD1 as D (6 bases). The germline V gene encodes CDR1 LGHDT and CDR2 YNNKEL (reference sequence). Trimming pared 4 bases from V and 0 bases from J, leaving 28 bases between. This CDR3 has 21 amino acids. CDR3 protein: CASSRTGTDLKGVLSYNEQFF. CDR3 nucleotides: TGTGCCAGCAGCCGGACCGGGACCGATTTGAAGGGGGTCCTCTCCTACAATGAGCAGTTCTTC.

This clone occurred many times. The chain couples TRBV15 to TRBJ2-7, with D perhaps TRBD2 (6 bases). CDR3 length equals 12 residues. Germline values: CDR1 LNHNV, CDR2 YYDKDF (reference sequence). The V end was cut by 5 bases, the J end by 4 bases, with 9 bases between. This CDR3 is CATSGSGYEQYF. The CDR3 DNA reads TGTGCCACCAGCGGTAGCGGTTACGAGCAGTACTTC.

V gene TRBV24-1 combines with J gene TRBJ2-3; D gene uncertain. The CDR3 runs to 13 residues. Trimming took 7 bases from V and 0 from J, leaving 7 bases between them. The germline V gene has CDR1 KGHDR and CDR2 SFDVKD. In nucleotides, the CDR3 is TGTGCCACCAGCCCCCCTAGCACAGATACGCAGTATTTT. As protein: CATSPPSTDTQYF.

The V and J genes are TRBV7-2 and TRBJ1-2, with TRBD1 identical over 7 bases. Looked up from germline, CDR1 is SGHTA and CDR2 is FQGNSA. The junction had 7 bases not matched to a gene; V was cut back by 4 bases and J by 5 bases. This CDR3 is 14 amino acids long. CDR3 sequence reads: CASSSTGTEYGYTF. The CDR3 DNA is TGTGCCAGCAGCTCAACCGGGACAGAGTATGGCTACACCTTC. The entire variable domain, with the rest obtained from reference TRBV7-2 and TRBJ1-2, is as follows: GAGVSQSPSNKVTEKGKDVELRCDPISGHTALYWYRQSLGQGLEFLIYFQGNSAPDKSGLPSDRFSAERTGGSVSTLTIQRTQQEDSAVYLCASSSTGTEYGYTFGSGTRLTVV.

The chain recombines TRBV5-1 with TRBJ1-6; D ambiguous. V was cut by 0 bases and J by 7 bases, with 5 bases left in between. This CDR3 spans 13 amino acids. CDR1 is SGHRS, CDR2 YFSETQ, per germline. CDR3 sequence: CASSLDQNSPLHF. CDR3 bases: TGCGCCAGCAGCTTGGATCAGAATTCACCCCTCCACTTT.